The subject of this entry is one TCR beta chain. The sample originates from a study of T cell changes during pregnancy in multiple sclerosis. Some clones are missing from TCRdb's copy, which holds only in-frame ones; the method was immunoSEQ multiplex PCR. There are 45,000 or so clones in the sample; about 91% occur only once, and under 9.5% lies in the top ten. The CDR3 runs to 13 residues. V lost 4 bases and J lost 4; bases outside the gene matches: 6. CDR1 SQVTM and CDR2 ANQGSEA come from the germline V gene. This chain links TRBV29-1 with TRBJ2-7, with 8 bases fitting TRBD2. The material sequenced was CD8+ T cells from peripheral blood mononuclear cells, taken after pregnancy. The receptor was isolated from a female donor with multiple sclerosis, enrolled in a pregnancy study. CDR3 amino acids: CSVAGGIGYEQYF. The CDR3 nucleotides are TGCAGCGTTGCGGGAGGGATTGGGTACGAGCAGTACTTC.